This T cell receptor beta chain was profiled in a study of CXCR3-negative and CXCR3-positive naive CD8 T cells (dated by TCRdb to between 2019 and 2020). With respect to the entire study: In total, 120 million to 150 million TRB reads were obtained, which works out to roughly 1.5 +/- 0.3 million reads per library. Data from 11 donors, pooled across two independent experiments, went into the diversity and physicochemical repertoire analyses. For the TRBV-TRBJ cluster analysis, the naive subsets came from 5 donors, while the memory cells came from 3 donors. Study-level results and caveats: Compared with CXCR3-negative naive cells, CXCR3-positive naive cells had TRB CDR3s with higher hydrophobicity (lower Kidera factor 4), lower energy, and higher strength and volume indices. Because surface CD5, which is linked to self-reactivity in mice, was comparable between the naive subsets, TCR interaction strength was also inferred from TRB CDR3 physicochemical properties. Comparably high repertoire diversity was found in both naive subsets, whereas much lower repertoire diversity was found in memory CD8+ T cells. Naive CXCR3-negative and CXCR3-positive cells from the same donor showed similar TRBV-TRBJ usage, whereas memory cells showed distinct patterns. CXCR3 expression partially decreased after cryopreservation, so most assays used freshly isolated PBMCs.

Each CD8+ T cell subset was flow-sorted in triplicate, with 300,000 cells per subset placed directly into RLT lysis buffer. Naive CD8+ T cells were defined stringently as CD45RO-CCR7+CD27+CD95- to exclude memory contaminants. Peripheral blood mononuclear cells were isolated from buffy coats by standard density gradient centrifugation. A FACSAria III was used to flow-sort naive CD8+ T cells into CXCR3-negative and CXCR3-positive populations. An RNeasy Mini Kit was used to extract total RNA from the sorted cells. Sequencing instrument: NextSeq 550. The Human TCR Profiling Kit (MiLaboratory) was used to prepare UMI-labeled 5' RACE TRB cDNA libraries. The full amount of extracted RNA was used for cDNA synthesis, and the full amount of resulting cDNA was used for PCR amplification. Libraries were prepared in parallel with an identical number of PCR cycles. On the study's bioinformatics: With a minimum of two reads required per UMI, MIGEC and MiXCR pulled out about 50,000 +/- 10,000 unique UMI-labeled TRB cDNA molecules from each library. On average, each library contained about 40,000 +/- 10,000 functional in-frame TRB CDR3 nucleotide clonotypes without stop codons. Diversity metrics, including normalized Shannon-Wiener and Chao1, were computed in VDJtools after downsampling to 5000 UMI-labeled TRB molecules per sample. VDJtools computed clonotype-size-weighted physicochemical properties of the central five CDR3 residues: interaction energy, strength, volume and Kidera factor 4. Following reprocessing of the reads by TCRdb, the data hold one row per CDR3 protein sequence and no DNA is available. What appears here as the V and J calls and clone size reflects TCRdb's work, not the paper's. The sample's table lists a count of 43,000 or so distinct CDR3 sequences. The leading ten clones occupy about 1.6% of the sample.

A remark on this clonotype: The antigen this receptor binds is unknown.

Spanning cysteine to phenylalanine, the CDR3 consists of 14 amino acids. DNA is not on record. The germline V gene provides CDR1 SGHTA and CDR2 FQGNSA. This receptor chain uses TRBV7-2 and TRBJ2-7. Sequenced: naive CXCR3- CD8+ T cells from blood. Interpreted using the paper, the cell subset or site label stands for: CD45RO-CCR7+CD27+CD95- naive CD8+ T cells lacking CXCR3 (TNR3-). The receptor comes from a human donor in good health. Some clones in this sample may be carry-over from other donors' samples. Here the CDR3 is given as CASSFDRGPYEQYF.